The text below deals with one T cell receptor beta chain. A multiplex PCR was run with 60 Vbeta primers and 13 Jbeta primers. Sequenced by immunoSEQ multiplex PCR; TCRdb stores in-frame clones only, minus some. Here the sample spans about 120,000 clones, around 80% being singletons. These data originate in a study of cytomegalovirus exposure and HLA in healthy donors. CDR1 and CDR2 (germline): MDHEN, SYDVKM. This CDR3 is 14 amino acids long. V trimming: 6 bases; J trimming: 7 bases; junction bases outside the gene matches: 11. This chain joins TRBV28 and TRBJ1-2, with 7 bases lining up with TRBD1. The clonotype comes from a young man in good health and CMV-seropositive. The material sequenced was PBMCs. DNA of the CDR3: TGTGCCAGCAGGTCCGGGGACAGCCAACGTGGCTACACCTTC. Its translation: CASRSGDSQRGYTF.